The clone carrying this T cell receptor beta chain was counted a few times. Its antigen remains unidentified. This sample stems from a study of CD8+ T cells in alopecia areata. General study findings and limits: Scalp sample sequencing also detects resident alphabeta T cells of normal skin.

The germline V and J ends were trimmed by 5 bases and 3 bases, with 13 bases remaining between them. The CDR3 has 14 amino acids. Germline CDR1 reads PRHDT; CDR2 reads FYEKMQ (reference sequence). Isolation of CD4+ and CD8+ T cells from PBMCs was achieved by sorting. Extracted from the samples, RNA was reverse transcribed into cDNA to serve as the sequencing template. Produced via immunoSEQ multiplex PCR; TCRdb's table is partial and in-frame only. The sample holds approximately 99,000 clones, 55% to 60% seen once. This clonotype originated in a human donor with alopecia areata. Material for sequencing was NKG2D-low CD8+ T cells sorted from blood. This chain connects TRBV13 to TRBJ1-1; a possible D gene is TRBD1 (5 bases). CDR3 bases: TGTGCCAGCAGCAAAACAGGCTCTTACACTGAAGCTTTCTTT. Its translation: CASSKTGSYTEAFF.